Below are 4 T cell receptor beta chains sequenced from a single sample in a study of glioma-infiltrating T cells (dated by TCRdb to between 2015 and 2016). The instrument was an Illumina MiSeq. TCR alpha and beta CDR3 regions were amplified with the iRepertoire nested amplicon-rescue multiplex PCR (arm-PCR) platform from RNA. TCRdb handled the public reads itself, with Q25 trimming in fastp and clone calling in MiXCR, and kept productive beta chains. Rows merge per CDR3 protein into single entries with the most common DNA and genes. The sample profile shows around 20,000 distinct CDR3 sequences; around 24% of them were found once. Around 14% of the sample belongs to the ten largest clones. Sequencing was done on a sample of glioma tissue, nonneoplastic brain tissue, or PBMCs (not recorded which). The receptors here all came from a human donor with low-grade glioma or glioblastoma, undergoing nonglioma brain surgery, or in good health (not recorded which).

J is TRBJ1-2 and V is TRBV29-1; D is uncertain. The CDR3 has 12 residues. V was shortened by 8 bases and J by 4 bases, with 14 bases between the two germline ends. In germline, CDR1 is SQVTM, CDR2 ANQGSEA. The CDR3 DNA sequence: TGCAGCTCGGACCTCCTAGGCTATGGCTACACCTTC. This codes for CSSDLLGYGYTF.

As to this clonotype: It may be a read error: a sequence one base away is much more abundant. This chain uses TRBV6-5 with TRBJ2-1; no reliable D call. The length of the CDR3 is 14 residues. V was cut by 7 bases and J by 0 bases, with 10 bases left in between. In germline, CDR1 is MNHEY, CDR2 SVGAGI. This chain's CDR3 is CASTRPSSYNEQFF. The CDR3 region has the DNA TGTGCCAGCACTCGACCGAGCTCCTACAATGAGCAGTTCTTC.

This clonotype was counted at least ten times. CDR3 sequence: CASSRAHKRLGEQFF. The CDR3 region has the DNA TGTGCCAGCAGTCGTGCCCACAAGCGGCTGGGTGAGCAGTTCTTC. V is TRBV6-1 and J is TRBJ2-1; TRBD2 is a possible D gene (5 bases). This CDR3 has 15 amino acids. CDR1 is MNHNS, CDR2 SASEGT, per germline. V shed 5 bases and J shed 9 bases, with 20 bases lying between them.

CDR3 amino acids: CASSARQEIYNSPLHF. The CDR3, as DNA: TGTGCCAGCAGCGCCCGACAGGAAATCTATAATTCACCCCTCCACTTT. The gene calls are TRBV9 and TRBJ1-6, with D maybe TRBD1 (6 bases). Germline-derived CDR1 and CDR2 are SGDLS and YYNGEE. V dropped 3 bases and J dropped 3 bases, with 13 bases sitting between them. The CDR3 runs 16 residues.